Shown below are 15 T cell receptor beta chains from a single sample sequenced in a study of neoadjuvant anti-PD-1 for oral cavity cancer (dated by TCRdb to the early 2020s). In the paper's terms, the time point label means: before neoadjuvant nivolumab. Receptors were amplified or captured by the immunoSEQ multiplex PCR assay. TCRdb provides this immuneACCESS table in a form limited to in-frame rearrangements. Some clones are lacking; in checked studies, under half of them reflect an unresolved V gene, and why the rest are absent is not known. This sample gives 13,000 to 15,000 clones in total; about two thirds of them show up just once. In total, the top ten clones hold 3.1% of the sample. Sequences were derived from PBMCs, sampled before nivolumab (anti-PD-1) treatment. These receptors were obtained from a person aged 35-79 years with oral cavity squamous cell carcinoma.

V is TRBV19 and J is TRBJ1-2; 12 positions agree with TRBD1. This CDR3 contains 16 residues. Trimming took 3 bases from V and 3 from J; bases not matched to a gene: 5. Germline V gene lookup returns CDR1 LNHDA and CDR2 SQIVND (reference sequence). The CDR3 loop is CASSIPGTGGDYGYTF. Here the CDR3 DNA reads TGTGCCAGTAGTATCCCGGGGACAGGGGGCGACTATGGCTACACCTTC.

The chain combines TRBV6-5 with TRBJ1-5; the D gene is possibly TRBD1 (5 bases). The CDR3 totals 14 residues. Germline V gene lookup returns CDR1 MNHEY and CDR2 SVGAGI. With 3 bases removed from V and 9 bases from J, the gap between germline ends came to 15 bases. The CDR3 region has the DNA TGTGCCAGCAGTTATGGGGACGGGTTAGCGCCCCAGCATTTT. Translated, it gives CASSYGDGLAPQHF.

This clone was seen a single time. This chain connects TRBV19 to TRBJ1-6; 8 bases map to TRBD1. The germline V gene encodes CDR1 LNHDA and CDR2 SQIVND (reference sequence). Trimming at V came to 10 bases and at J to 0 bases, leaving 5 bases not matched to a gene. CDR3 length: 15 residues. Here the CDR3 reads CATRDRSSYNSPLHF. The CDR3 DNA reads TGTGCCACCCGGGACAGGAGCTCCTATAATTCACCCCTCCACTTT.

This clone occurred a few times. The rearrangement uses TRBV30 and TRBJ2-1; weak D call: TRBD2 (6 bases). The length of the CDR3 is 12 residues. Germline V lookup: CDR1 GTSNPN, CDR2 SVGIG (reference sequence). Deletions cut 3 bases from V and 9 bases from J, with 12 bases between. The CDR3 reads CAWSAGTAEQFF. The CDR3 DNA reads TGTGCCTGGAGCGCTGGGACTGCTGAGCAGTTCTTC.

This chain uses TRBV5-4 with TRBJ2-2, with TRBD1 identical over 9 bases. Germline V gives CDR1 SGHNT, CDR2 YYREEE (reference sequence). The CDR3 runs 16 residues. V lost 4 bases to trimming and J lost 7 bases; unmatched junction nucleotides: 11. CDR3 protein: CASSTDRDRVNGELFF. The CDR3 coding sequence is TGTGCCAGCAGCACAGACCGGGACAGGGTTAACGGGGAGCTGTTTTTT.

V and J are TRBV6-1 and TRBJ1-3; D remains ambiguous. V lost 5 bases and J 1 base, leaving 6 bases between the germline ends. The CDR3 contains 13 residues. Germline CDR1 reads MNHNS; CDR2 reads SASEGT. This CDR3 reads CASSQESGNTIYF. In nucleotides, the CDR3 is TGTGCCAGCAGTCAGGAGTCTGGAAACACCATATATTTT.

J is TRBJ2-7 and V is TRBV4-1, with D perhaps TRBD1 (6 bases). V was cut by 2 bases and J by 0 bases, with 17 bases left in between. The CDR3 totals 17 residues. CDR1 and CDR2 from the germline V gene are MGHRA and YSYEKL. DNA for the CDR3: TGCGCCAGCAGCCAATATAAGGACAGCGTAAGCTCCTACGAGCAGTACTTC. It is translated as CASSQYKDSVSSYEQYF.

This clone came up once. The chain links TRBV7-9 to TRBJ1-4, with TRBD1 matching 7 bases. Germline CDR1 reads SEHNR; CDR2 reads FQNEAQ (reference sequence). V was clipped by 1 base and J by 6 bases; unmatched bases: 2. CDR3 length: 14 residues. The CDR3 here is CASSLGQGYEKLFF. In DNA form, the CDR3 reads TGTGCCAGCAGCTTAGGACAGGGATATGAAAAACTGTTTTTT.

V usage is TRBV9 and J usage is TRBJ2-1; D is possibly TRBD1 or TRBD2 (5 bases each). Between the trimmed V and J ends, which lost 2 bases and 2 bases, there was a span of 11 bases. The CDR3 consists of 15 residues. Germline CDR1 and CDR2: SGDLS and YYNGEE. The CDR3 reads CASSVGTDPYNEQFF. The CDR3, as DNA: TGTGCCAGCAGCGTCGGGACCGACCCCTACAATGAGCAGTTCTTC.

This clone came up a few times. The genes are TRBV10-1 and TRBJ2-7; 10 bases line up with TRBD1. From germline, CDR1 is WNHNN and CDR2 SYGVQD (reference sequence). Losses at the gene ends were 1 base for V and 2 bases for J; bases not matched to a gene: 5. The CDR3 has 16 residues. The CDR3 coding sequence is TGCGCCAGCAGTGAGTACTCGGGACAGGGGACCTACGAGCAGTACTTC. It is translated as CASSEYSGQGTYEQYF.

The chain is built from TRBV9 and TRBJ2-3, with 8 bases that match TRBD1. Germline V CDR1 and CDR2: SGDLS, YYNGEE. This CDR3 has 14 residues. V dropped 4 bases and J dropped 5; count of bases not matched to a gene: 6. DNA of the CDR3: TGTGCCAGCAGCCCTACGACAGGGGTAGATACGCAGTATTTT. It encodes CASSPTTGVDTQYF.

The chain carries TRBV27 and TRBJ1-1; D might be TRBD1 (5 bases). The CDR3 totals 14 residues. Germline V CDR1 and CDR2: MNHEY, SMNVEV (reference sequence). The V end was cut by 2 bases, the J end by 2 bases, with 9 bases between. The CDR3 nucleotides are TGTGCCAGCAGTTTAGGGGGGGTAAACACTGAAGCTTTCTTT. Translation gives CASSLGGVNTEAFF.

The chain employs TRBV9 and TRBJ1-5; 9 nucleotides line up with TRBD1. CDR1 is SGDLS, CDR2 YYNGEE, per germline. Trimming cost V 0 bases and J 9 bases; bases outside gene matches: 4. This CDR3 comprises 14 residues. The CDR3 sequence: CASSVAGTGPPQHF. The DNA for the CDR3 is TGTGCCAGCAGCGTAGCGGGGACAGGGCCGCCCCAGCATTTT.

This clone was detected only once. V and J are TRBV29-1 and TRBJ2-7; no clear D gene. This CDR3 has 11 amino acids. Trimming removed 4 bases from V and 2 bases from J, with 6 bases in between. CDR1 and CDR2 (germline): SQVTM, ANQGSEA. CDR3 sequence: CSVGSPYEQYF. CDR3 nucleotide sequence: TGCAGCGTTGGCTCTCCCTACGAGCAGTACTTC.

The chain combines TRBV7-8 with TRBJ2-1; TRBD1 might be the D (5 bases). Germline loops: CDR1 SGHVS, CDR2 FQNEAQ. Trimming removed 5 bases from V and 10 bases from J, with 12 bases in between. The CDR3 extends over 12 amino acids. This CDR3 is CASSLPQGEQFF. The CDR3 coding sequence is TGTGCCAGCAGCCTCCCGCAGGGAGAGCAGTTCTTC.